A selection of T cell receptor beta chains follows, all from one sample in a study of OX40 agonist ivuxolimab in advanced cancers. Profiling relied on immunoSEQ multiplex PCR, and the TCRdb table lists in-frame clones only, not all of them. The table shows tens of thousands of clones, with about four fifths occurring only once. The material was CD4+ or CD8+ T cells sorted from blood, obtained in a trial of the OX40 agonist ivuxolimab. The receptors shown here come from an adult with an advanced solid tumor such as melanoma, head and neck, liver or kidney cancer. Each CDR3 is given without its conserved first and last residue. D genes are given only for firm matches. Clone sizes are given selectively: once, few, many, or a class where the clone is expanded.

j_call d_call v_call clone_size cdr3_aa
TRBJ2-3 TRBD1 TRBV11-2 NA ASSLRTGLPTDTQY
TRBJ1-2 NA TRBV5-6 NA ASSLRQLADGYT
TRBJ1-1 NA TRBV14 NA ASSIQALNTEAF
TRBJ2-3 TRBD1 TRBV5-1 NA ASSLGTDSLDTQY
TRBJ2-7 NA TRBV29-1 NA SVEKGTTYEQY
TRBJ1-1 NA TRBV5-1 NA ASSLPGPEAF
TRBJ2-3 NA TRBV5-1 NA ASSQFAWGQMTSTDTQY
TRBJ2-1 TRBD1 TRBV27 NA ASRQGQGLGEQF
TRBJ2-1 NA TRBV2 NA ARTTGSYNEQF
TRBJ2-4 NA TRBV5-4 NA ASSPRDKHIQY
TRBJ1-1 NA TRBV7-6 NA ASSPRQLNTEAF
TRBJ2-5 NA TRBV18 NA ASSLQTGQETQY
TRBJ2-3 TRBD2 TRBV7-7 NA ASSPSGLSTQY
TRBJ1-1 NA TRBV6-6 NA ASNRQNTEAF
TRBJ2-6 NA TRBV6-1 NA ASSQAGASGANVLT
TRBJ2-1 NA TRBV20-1 NA SATVPREQF
NA TRBD1 TRBV13 NA ASSSQGATYEQY
TRBJ1-1 NA TRBV29-1 NA SVVAGPLTTEAF
TRBJ1-2 NA TRBV19 NA ASTIKHRPEQVTYGYT
TRBJ1-6 NA TRBV6-1 NA ASSEYTGPNSPLH
TRBJ2-1 NA TRBV19 NA ASSRRTYNEQF
TRBJ2-7 NA TRBV7-9 NA ASSVQGTLREQY
TRBJ1-2 TRBD1 TRBV27 medium-sized ASRTGGRGYT
TRBJ1-1 NA TRBV4-1 NA ASSSDWAANTEAF
TRBJ2-5 TRBD2 TRBV7-3 NA ASSSGTSGGQETQY
TRBJ2-1 TRBD1 TRBV5-1 NA ASSTNRDRGARLPYNEQF
TRBJ1-5 NA TRBV6-6 NA ASSLQGSNQPQH
TRBJ2-1 NA TRBV30 NA AWRAGSAEQF
TRBJ2-3 NA TRBV27 NA ASSLSVFSNKY
TRBJ2-1 TRBD1 TRBV27 NA ASSIGTGGFDEQF
TRBJ2-7 NA TRBV11-3 NA ASSPYGGQEQY
TRBJ2-5 TRBD2 TRBV5-4 NA ASSRLAGGQETQY
TRBJ2-1 NA TRBV2 NA ASRLEGPEQF
TRBJ2-1 NA TRBV7-9 NA ASSLDGPRGSYNEQF
TRBJ2-1 NA TRBV5-1 NA ASSLAPYEQF
TRBJ2-7 NA TRBV10-3 NA AIRATVGVAYEQY
TRBJ2-2 TRBD1 TRBV5-1 NA ASSYLGQGGTGELF
TRBJ2-5 NA TRBV7-8 NA ASGRRETQY
TRBJ1-2 NA TRBV18 NA ASSPMTVGSNYGYT
TRBJ1-1 TRBD1 TRBV4-1 once ASSQAGQGEAF
TRBJ1-1 NA TRBV28 NA ASSLQDTEAF
TRBJ2-7 NA TRBV5-6 once ASSLAVSEQY
TRBJ2-7 NA TRBV4-2 once ASSQRTLEDEQY
TRBJ1-3 NA TRBV5-8 NA ASSLVGGNTIY
TRBJ2-7 NA TRBV11-2 NA ASSSPLTGEQY
TRBJ2-3 NA TRBV9 NA ASSGGRGGDTDTQY
TRBJ2-1 NA TRBV5-1 NA ASNESPSSYNEQF
TRBJ2-3 TRBD1 TRBV7-3 NA ASSIEGGFTDTQY
TRBJ2-7 NA TRBV4-1 NA ASSRPSGVEGREQY
TRBJ2-7 TRBD1 TRBV6-6 NA ASSYSRQGAYEQY
TRBJ2-3 NA TRBV6-5 NA ASSYDNGYTDTQY